The rows below give T cell receptor beta chains drawn from one sample of a study of blood T cell repertoires in COVID-19. The table came from immunoSEQ multiplex PCR; TCRdb's copy has only in-frame clones and leaves some out. The sample lists some 75,000 clones, approximately 86% occurring once. Sequencing was done on a sample of peripheral blood. Every receptor here comes from a man aged 80 or over with COVID-19, enrolled during active disease. The CDR3 runs from the conserved cysteine through the conserved F or W. The order of the fields is clone size, D gene, V gene, J gene, CDR3 protein, CDR3 DNA. The D gene is left open where the match is weak. Only some rows state a clone size, as once, few, many or a class for expanded clones.

clone_size: .; d_call: TRBD1; v_call: TRBV11-3; j_call: TRBJ2-7; cdr3_aa: CASSRDSNSYEQYF; cdr3_nt: TGTGCCAGCAGTAGGGACAGCAACTCCTACGAGCAGTACTTC
clone_size: .; d_call: TRBD1; v_call: TRBV5-1; j_call: TRBJ1-1; cdr3_aa: CASSSSFPGQGKAEAFF; cdr3_nt: TGCGCCAGCAGCTCTTCTTTTCCGGGACAGGGGAAGGCTGAAGCTTTCTTT
clone_size: .; d_call: .; v_call: TRBV7-3; j_call: TRBJ2-3; cdr3_aa: CASSLQGSDTQYF; cdr3_nt: TGTGCCAGCAGCTTACAGGGGTCAGATACGCAGTATTTT
clone_size: .; d_call: TRBD1; v_call: TRBV7-2; j_call: TRBJ1-3; cdr3_aa: CASSFTGGGGNTIYF; cdr3_nt: TGTGCCAGCAGCTTCACAGGGGGCGGTGGAAACACCATATATTTT
clone_size: .; d_call: TRBD2; v_call: TRBV11-3; j_call: TRBJ2-2; cdr3_aa: CASSFVLAGGPNTGELFF; cdr3_nt: TGTGCCAGCAGCTTTGTACTAGCGGGGGGGCCGAACACCGGGGAGCTGTTTTTT
clone_size: .; d_call: .; v_call: TRBV19; j_call: TRBJ1-2; cdr3_aa: CASSPAKGRDYGYTF; cdr3_nt: TGTGCCAGTAGCCCAGCGAAGGGCAGGGACTATGGCTACACCTTC
clone_size: .; d_call: .; v_call: TRBV15; j_call: TRBJ2-1; cdr3_aa: CATSRDQFRGARGEQFF; cdr3_nt: TGTGCCACCAGCAGAGATCAGTTCCGGGGGGCGAGAGGTGAGCAGTTCTTC
clone_size: .; d_call: TRBD1; v_call: TRBV6-6; j_call: TRBJ1-6; cdr3_aa: CAIRTGGNSPLHF; cdr3_nt: TGTGCCATCCGGACAGGGGGGAATTCACCCCTCCACTTT
clone_size: .; d_call: .; v_call: TRBV4-3; j_call: TRBJ1-6; cdr3_aa: CASSQGSGGTTSYSPLHF; cdr3_nt: TGCGCCAGCAGCCAAGGCTCTGGGGGGACGACTTCATATTCACCCCTCCACTTT
clone_size: .; d_call: .; v_call: TRBV12-3/TRBV12-4; j_call: TRBJ1-6; cdr3_aa: CASSLGLKSPLHF; cdr3_nt: TGTGCCAGCAGTTTGGGACTAAAGTCACCCCTCCACTTT
clone_size: .; d_call: .; v_call: TRBV9; j_call: TRBJ1-5; cdr3_aa: CASSPSGNQPQHF; cdr3_nt: TGTGCCAGCAGCCCATCGGGCAATCAGCCCCAGCATTTT
clone_size: .; d_call: .; v_call: TRBV18; j_call: TRBJ1-6; cdr3_aa: CASSPQGVDSPLHF; cdr3_nt: TGTGCCAGCTCACCACAAGGAGTAGATTCACCCCTCCACTTT
clone_size: .; d_call: TRBD1; v_call: TRBV3-1/TRBV3-2; j_call: TRBJ2-3; cdr3_aa: CASSDRGPDTQYF; cdr3_nt: TGTGCCAGCAGCGACAGGGGCCCAGATACGCAGTATTTT
clone_size: .; d_call: TRBD1; v_call: TRBV19; j_call: TRBJ2-6; cdr3_aa: CASSRRPGQGNSGANVLTF; cdr3_nt: TGTGCCAGTAGTCGTCGACCGGGACAGGGCAACTCTGGGGCCAACGTCCTGACTTTC
clone_size: .; d_call: TRBD1; v_call: TRBV11-2; j_call: TRBJ1-2; cdr3_aa: CASSSRTGAEVYGYTF; cdr3_nt: TGTGCCAGCAGCTCGCGGACAGGGGCTGAAGTCTACGGCTACACCTTC
clone_size: .; d_call: TRBD1; v_call: TRBV9; j_call: TRBJ1-6; cdr3_aa: CASTKSGTGESPLHF; cdr3_nt: TGTGCCAGCACCAAATCCGGGACAGGTGAGTCACCCCTCCACTTT
clone_size: .; d_call: .; v_call: TRBV19; j_call: TRBJ1-4; cdr3_aa: CASSGRGSVPNEKLFF; cdr3_nt: TGTGCCAGTAGTGGCCGAGGGTCGGTACCAAATGAAAAACTGTTTTTT
clone_size: .; d_call: .; v_call: TRBV29-1; j_call: TRBJ1-2; cdr3_aa: CSAGPDYGYTF; cdr3_nt: TGCAGCGCTGGGCCGGACTATGGCTACACCTTC
clone_size: once; d_call: TRBD1; v_call: TRBV7-9; j_call: TRBJ1-2; cdr3_aa: CASSLFSGGYGYTF; cdr3_nt: TGTGCCAGCAGCCTTTTTTCAGGGGGCTATGGCTACACCTTC
clone_size: .; d_call: TRBD1; v_call: TRBV18; j_call: TRBJ1-1; cdr3_aa: CASSPGTGQRTEAFF; cdr3_nt: TGTGCCAGCTCACCCGGGACAGGTCAACGGACTGAAGCTTTCTTT
clone_size: .; d_call: TRBD1; v_call: TRBV3-1/TRBV3-2; j_call: TRBJ1-4; cdr3_aa: CASRRTGVDGEKLFF; cdr3_nt: TGTGCCAGCAGGCGGACAGGGGTTGATGGTGAAAAACTGTTTTTT
clone_size: .; d_call: TRBD1; v_call: TRBV6-5; j_call: TRBJ1-1; cdr3_aa: CASSHQRDRATEAFF; cdr3_nt: TGTGCCAGCAGTCACCAGAGGGACAGGGCCACTGAAGCTTTCTTT
clone_size: .; d_call: TRBD1; v_call: TRBV5-5; j_call: TRBJ1-4; cdr3_aa: CASSLVGQGDEKLFF; cdr3_nt: TGTGCCAGCAGCCTCGTGGGGCAGGGGGATGAAAAACTGTTTTTT
clone_size: .; d_call: TRBD2; v_call: TRBV4-1; j_call: TRBJ2-7; cdr3_aa: CASSPWGGGGVSYEQYF; cdr3_nt: TGCGCCAGCAGCCCTTGGGGCGGTGGGGGGGTCTCCTACGAGCAGTACTTC
clone_size: .; d_call: .; v_call: TRBV10-1; j_call: TRBJ1-4; cdr3_aa: CASSSGSPGEKLFF; cdr3_nt: TGCGCCAGCTCCTCGGGAAGCCCGGGTGAAAAACTGTTTTTT
clone_size: .; d_call: .; v_call: TRBV6-1; j_call: TRBJ1-1; cdr3_aa: CASSEGSEAFF; cdr3_nt: TGTGCCAGCAGTGAAGGTAGTGAAGCTTTCTTT
clone_size: .; d_call: .; v_call: TRBV7-2; j_call: TRBJ1-4; cdr3_aa: CASSSGPWGEKLFF; cdr3_nt: TGTGCCAGCAGCTCGGGTCCCTGGGGCGAAAAACTGTTTTTT
clone_size: .; d_call: .; v_call: TRBV6-5; j_call: TRBJ2-5; cdr3_aa: CASSPVGETQYF; cdr3_nt: TGTGCCAGCAGCCCCGTCGGAGAGACCCAGTACTTC
clone_size: .; d_call: TRBD2; v_call: TRBV19; j_call: TRBJ2-1; cdr3_aa: CASSRSGGSYNEQFF; cdr3_nt: TGTGCCAGTAGTCGTAGCGGGGGGAGCTACAATGAGCAGTTCTTC
clone_size: once; d_call: .; v_call: TRBV4-1; j_call: TRBJ1-5; cdr3_aa: CASSLWTTNQPQHF; cdr3_nt: TGCGCCAGCAGTCTTTGGACAACGAATCAGCCCCAGCATTTT
clone_size: few; d_call: .; v_call: TRBV4-2; j_call: TRBJ1-5; cdr3_aa: CASSQGGVSNQPQHF; cdr3_nt: TGTGCCAGCAGCCAGGGGGGGGTGAGCAATCAGCCCCAGCATTTT
clone_size: .; d_call: TRBD2; v_call: TRBV7-2; j_call: TRBJ2-7; cdr3_aa: CASSLLAGGFYEQYF; cdr3_nt: TGTGCCAGCAGCTTACTAGCGGGGGGGTTCTACGAGCAGTACTTC